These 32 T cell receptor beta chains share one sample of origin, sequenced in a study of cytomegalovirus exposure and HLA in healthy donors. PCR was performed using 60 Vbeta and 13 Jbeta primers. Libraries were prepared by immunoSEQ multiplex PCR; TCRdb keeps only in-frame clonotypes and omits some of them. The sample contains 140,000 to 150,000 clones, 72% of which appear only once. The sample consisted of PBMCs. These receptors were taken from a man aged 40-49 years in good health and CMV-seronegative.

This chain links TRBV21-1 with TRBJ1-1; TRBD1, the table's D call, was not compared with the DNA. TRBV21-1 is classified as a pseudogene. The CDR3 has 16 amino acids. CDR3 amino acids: CASSKRPGHINTEAFF. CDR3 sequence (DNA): TGTGCCAGCAGCAAAAGGCCGGGACACATTAACACTGAAGCTTTCTTT.

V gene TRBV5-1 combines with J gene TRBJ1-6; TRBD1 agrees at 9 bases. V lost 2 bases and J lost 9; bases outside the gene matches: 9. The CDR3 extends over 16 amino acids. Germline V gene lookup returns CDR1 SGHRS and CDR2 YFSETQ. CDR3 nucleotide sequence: TGCGCCAGCAGCTTCTTGGCCGGGACAGGGACTTCACCCCTCCACTTT. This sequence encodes CASSFLAGTGTSPLHF.

The CDR3 nucleotides read TGTGCCAGCAGTTCCCTGCGGGGTCGAAAAACTGAAGCTTTCTTT. Translating gives CASSSLRGRKTEAFF. This rearrangement joins TRBV6-5 to TRBJ1-1, with D uncertain. This CDR3 spans 15 amino acids. With 4 bases removed from V and 5 bases from J, the gap between germline ends came to 17 bases. Germline-derived CDR1 and CDR2 are MNHEY and SVGAGI.

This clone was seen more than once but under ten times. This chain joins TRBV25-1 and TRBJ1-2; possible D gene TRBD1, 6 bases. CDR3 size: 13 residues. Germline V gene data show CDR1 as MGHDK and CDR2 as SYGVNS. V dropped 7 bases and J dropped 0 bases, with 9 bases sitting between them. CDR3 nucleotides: TGTGCCAGCACTAGGGGGACTAACTATGGCTACACCTTC. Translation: CASTRGTNYGYTF.

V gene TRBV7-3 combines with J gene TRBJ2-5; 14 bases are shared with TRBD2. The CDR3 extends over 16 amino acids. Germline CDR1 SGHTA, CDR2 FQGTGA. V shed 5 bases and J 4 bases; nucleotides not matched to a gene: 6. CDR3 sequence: CASSVTSGGARETQYF. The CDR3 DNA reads TGTGCCAGCAGCGTGACTAGCGGGGGGGCAAGAGAGACCCAGTACTTC.

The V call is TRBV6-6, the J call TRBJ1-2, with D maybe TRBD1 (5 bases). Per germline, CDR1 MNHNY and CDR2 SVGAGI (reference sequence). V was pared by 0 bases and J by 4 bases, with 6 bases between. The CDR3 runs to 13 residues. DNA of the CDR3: TGTGCCAGCAGTTACTCCGACAGCTATGGCTACACCTTC. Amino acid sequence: CASSYSDSYGYTF.

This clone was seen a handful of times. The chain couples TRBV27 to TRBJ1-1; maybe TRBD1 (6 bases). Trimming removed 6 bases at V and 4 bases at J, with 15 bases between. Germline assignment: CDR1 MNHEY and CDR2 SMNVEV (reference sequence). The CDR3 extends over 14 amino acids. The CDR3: CASSPQGWGTEAFF. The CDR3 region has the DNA TGTGCCAGCAGCCCCCAGGGGTGGGGCACTGAAGCTTTCTTT.

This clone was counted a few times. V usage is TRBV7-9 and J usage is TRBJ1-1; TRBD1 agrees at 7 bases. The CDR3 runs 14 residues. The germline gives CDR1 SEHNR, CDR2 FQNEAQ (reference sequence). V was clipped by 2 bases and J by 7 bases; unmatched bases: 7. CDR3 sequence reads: CASSLMEGASEAFF. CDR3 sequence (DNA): TGTGCCAGCAGCTTAATGGAGGGGGCGAGTGAAGCTTTCTTT.

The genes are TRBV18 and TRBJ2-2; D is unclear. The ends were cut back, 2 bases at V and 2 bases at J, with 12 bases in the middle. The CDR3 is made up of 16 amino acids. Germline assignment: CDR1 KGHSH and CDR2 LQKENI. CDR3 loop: CASSPSTPLNTGELFF. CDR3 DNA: TGTGCCAGCTCACCATCGACACCTTTAAACACCGGGGAGCTGTTTTTT. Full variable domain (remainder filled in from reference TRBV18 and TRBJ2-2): NAGVMQNPRHLVRRRGQEARLRCSPMKGHSHVYWYRQLPEEGLKFMVYLQKENIIDESGMPKERFSAEFPKEGPSILRIQQVVRGDSAAYFCASSPSTPLNTGELFFGEGSRLTVL.

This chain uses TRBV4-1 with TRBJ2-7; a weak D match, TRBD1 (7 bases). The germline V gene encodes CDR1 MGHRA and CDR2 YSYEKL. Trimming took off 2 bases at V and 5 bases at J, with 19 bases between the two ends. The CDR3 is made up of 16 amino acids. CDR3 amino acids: CASSQFGGGLGDEQYF. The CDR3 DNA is TGCGCCAGCAGCCAATTTGGAGGGGGCCTTGGGGACGAGCAGTACTTC.

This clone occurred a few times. CDR3 nucleotide sequence: TGTGCCAGCACCGGACGGGGTAACTATGGCTACACCTTC. As protein: CASTGRGNYGYTF. This chain uses TRBV25-1 with TRBJ1-2; D gene unclear. This CDR3 spans 13 amino acids. V shed 7 bases and J shed 1 base, with 10 bases lying between them. Germline-derived CDR1 and CDR2 are MGHDK and SYGVNS.

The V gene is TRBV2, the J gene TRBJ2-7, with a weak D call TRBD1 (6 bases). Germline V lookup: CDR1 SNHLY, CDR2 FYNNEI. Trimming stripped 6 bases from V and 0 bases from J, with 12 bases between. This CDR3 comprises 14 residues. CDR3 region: CASSRGQSSYEQYF. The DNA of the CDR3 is TGTGCCAGCAGCAGGGGTCAGAGCTCCTACGAGCAGTACTTC.

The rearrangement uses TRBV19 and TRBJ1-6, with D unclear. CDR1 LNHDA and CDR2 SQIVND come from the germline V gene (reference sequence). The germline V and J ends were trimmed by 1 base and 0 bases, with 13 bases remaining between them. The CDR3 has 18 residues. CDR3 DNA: TGTGCCAGTAGTATAGGGCCGTTCTCGGGCTCCTATAATTCACCCCTCCACTTT. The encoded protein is CASSIGPFSGSYNSPLHF.

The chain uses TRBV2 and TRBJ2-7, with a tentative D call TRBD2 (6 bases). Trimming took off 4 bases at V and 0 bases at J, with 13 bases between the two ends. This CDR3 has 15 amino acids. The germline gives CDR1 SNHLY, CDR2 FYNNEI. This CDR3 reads CASSARDLLSYEQYF. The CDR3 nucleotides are TGTGCCAGCAGTGCTAGGGACTTACTCTCCTACGAGCAGTACTTC.

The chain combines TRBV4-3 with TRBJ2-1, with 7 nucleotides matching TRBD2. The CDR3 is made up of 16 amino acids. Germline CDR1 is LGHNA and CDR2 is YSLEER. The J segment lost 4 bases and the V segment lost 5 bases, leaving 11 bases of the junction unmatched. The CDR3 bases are TGCGCCAGCAGCAAGGGAGGGAGTCGACTATACAATGAGCAGTTCTTC. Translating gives CASSKGGSRLYNEQFF.

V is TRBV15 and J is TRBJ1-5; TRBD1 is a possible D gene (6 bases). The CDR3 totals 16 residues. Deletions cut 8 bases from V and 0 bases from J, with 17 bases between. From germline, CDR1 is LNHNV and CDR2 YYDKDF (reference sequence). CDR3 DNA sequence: TGTGCCACCTCGGGGGGGGCTAGGTATAGCAATCAGCCCCAGCATTTT. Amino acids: CATSGGARYSNQPQHF.

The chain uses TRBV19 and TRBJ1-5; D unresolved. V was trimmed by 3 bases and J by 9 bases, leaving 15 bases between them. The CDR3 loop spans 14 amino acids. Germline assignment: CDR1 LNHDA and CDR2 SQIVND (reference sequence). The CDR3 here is CASSIKAAAGPQHF. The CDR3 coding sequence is TGTGCCAGTAGTATTAAGGCAGCAGCGGGGCCCCAGCATTTT.

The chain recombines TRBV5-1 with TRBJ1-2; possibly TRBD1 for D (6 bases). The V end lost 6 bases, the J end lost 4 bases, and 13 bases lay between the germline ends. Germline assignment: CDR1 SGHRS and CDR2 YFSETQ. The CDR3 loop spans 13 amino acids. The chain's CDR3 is CASTLQGTYGYTF. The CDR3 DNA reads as TGCGCCAGCACCCTCCAGGGGACCTATGGCTACACCTTC. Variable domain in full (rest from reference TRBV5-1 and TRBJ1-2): KAGVTQTPRYLIKTRGQQVTLSCSPISGHRSVSWYQQTPGQGLQFLFEYFSETQRNKGNFPGRFSGRQFSNSRSEMNVSTLELGDSALYLCASTLQGTYGYTFGSGTRLTVV.

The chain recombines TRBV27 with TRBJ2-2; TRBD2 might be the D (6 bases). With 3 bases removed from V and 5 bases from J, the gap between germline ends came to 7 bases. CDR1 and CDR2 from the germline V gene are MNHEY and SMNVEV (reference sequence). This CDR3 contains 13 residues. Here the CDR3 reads CASSFGGTGELFF. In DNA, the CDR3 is TGTGCCAGCAGTTTCGGGGGAACCGGGGAGCTGTTTTTT.

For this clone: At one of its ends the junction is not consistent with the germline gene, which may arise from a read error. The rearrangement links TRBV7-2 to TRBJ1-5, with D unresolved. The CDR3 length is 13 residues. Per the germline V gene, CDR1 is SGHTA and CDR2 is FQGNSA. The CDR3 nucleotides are TGTGCCAGCAGCCTCGGGGTAGATCAGCCCCAGAATTTT. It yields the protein CASSLGVDQPQNF.

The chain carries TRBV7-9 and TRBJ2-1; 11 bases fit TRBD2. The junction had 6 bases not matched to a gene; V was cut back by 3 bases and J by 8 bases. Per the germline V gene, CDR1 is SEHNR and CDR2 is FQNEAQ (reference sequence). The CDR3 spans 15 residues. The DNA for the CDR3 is TGTGCCAGCAGCTTGGGACTAGCGGACGTCGATGAGCAGTTCTTC. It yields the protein CASSLGLADVDEQFF.

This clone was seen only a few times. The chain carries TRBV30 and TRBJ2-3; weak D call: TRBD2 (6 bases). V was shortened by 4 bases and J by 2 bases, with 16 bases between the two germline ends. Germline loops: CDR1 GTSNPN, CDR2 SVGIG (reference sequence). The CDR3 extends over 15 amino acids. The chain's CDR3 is CAWTHRRDNTDTQYF. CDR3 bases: TGTGCCTGGACCCACCGGCGGGATAACACAGATACGCAGTATTTT.

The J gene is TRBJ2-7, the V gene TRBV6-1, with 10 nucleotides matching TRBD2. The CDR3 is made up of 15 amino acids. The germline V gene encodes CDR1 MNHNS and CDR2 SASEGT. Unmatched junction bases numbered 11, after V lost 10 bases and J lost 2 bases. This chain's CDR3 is CATHYLAGVTYEQYF. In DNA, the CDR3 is TGTGCCACCCACTATCTAGCGGGGGTTACCTACGAGCAGTACTTC.

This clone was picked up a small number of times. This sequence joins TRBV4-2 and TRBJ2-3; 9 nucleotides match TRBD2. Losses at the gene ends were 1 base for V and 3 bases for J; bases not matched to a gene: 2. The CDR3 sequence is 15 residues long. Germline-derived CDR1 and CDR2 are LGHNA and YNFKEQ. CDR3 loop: CASSQVAGVTDTQYF. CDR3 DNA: TGTGCCAGCAGCCAAGTAGCGGGAGTAACAGATACGCAGTATTTT.

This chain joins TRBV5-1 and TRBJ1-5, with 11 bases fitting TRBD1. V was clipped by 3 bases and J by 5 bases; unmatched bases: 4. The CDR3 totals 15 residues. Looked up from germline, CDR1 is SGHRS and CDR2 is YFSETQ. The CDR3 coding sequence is TGCGCCAGCAGCTCAGGGACAGGGGGTGATCAGCCCCAGCATTTT. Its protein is CASSSGTGGDQPQHF.

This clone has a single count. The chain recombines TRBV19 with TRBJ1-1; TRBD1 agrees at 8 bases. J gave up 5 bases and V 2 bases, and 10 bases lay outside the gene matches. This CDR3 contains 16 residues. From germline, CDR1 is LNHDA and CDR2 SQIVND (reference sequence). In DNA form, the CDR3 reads TGTGCCAGTAGTATATTATGGACAGGGAAGAGGACTGAAGCTTTCTTT. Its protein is CASSILWTGKRTEAFF.

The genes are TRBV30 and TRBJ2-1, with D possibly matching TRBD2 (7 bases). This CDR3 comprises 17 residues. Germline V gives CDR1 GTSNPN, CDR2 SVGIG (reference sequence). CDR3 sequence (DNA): TGTGCACTAACCAAAGGGGGACTAAAATCCAGCAGCGGTGAGCAGTTCTTC. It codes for CALTKGGLKSSSGEQFF. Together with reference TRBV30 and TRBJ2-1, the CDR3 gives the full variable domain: SQTIHQWPATLVQPVGSPLSLECTVEGTSNPNLYWYRQAAGRGLQLLFYSVGIGQISSEVPQNLSASRPQDRQFILSSKKLLLSDSGFYLCALTKGGLKSSSGEQFFGPGTRLTVL.

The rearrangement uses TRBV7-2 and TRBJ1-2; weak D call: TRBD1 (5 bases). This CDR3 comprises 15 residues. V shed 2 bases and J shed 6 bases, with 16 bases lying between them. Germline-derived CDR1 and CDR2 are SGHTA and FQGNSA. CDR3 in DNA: TGTGCCAGCAGCTTAAACCCTCGGGGGTTGGATGGCTACACCTTC. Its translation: CASSLNPRGLDGYTF.

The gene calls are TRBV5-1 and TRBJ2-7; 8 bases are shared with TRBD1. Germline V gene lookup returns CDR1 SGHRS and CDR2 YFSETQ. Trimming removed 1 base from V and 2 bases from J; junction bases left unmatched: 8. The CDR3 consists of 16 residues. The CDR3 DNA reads TGCGCCAGCAGCTTGAAACCACAGGGGGAGACCTACGAGCAGTACTTC. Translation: CASSLKPQGETYEQYF.

CDR3 nucleotides: TGTGCCGGAGCGGGAGTGGCAGATACGCAGTATTTT. Translating it yields CAGAGVADTQYF. V and J are TRBV30 and TRBJ2-3; TRBD2 agrees at 8 bases. Germline V CDR1 and CDR2: GTSNPN, SVGIG (reference sequence). V trimming: 8 bases; J trimming: 4 bases; junction bases outside the gene matches: 5. This CDR3 spans 12 amino acids.

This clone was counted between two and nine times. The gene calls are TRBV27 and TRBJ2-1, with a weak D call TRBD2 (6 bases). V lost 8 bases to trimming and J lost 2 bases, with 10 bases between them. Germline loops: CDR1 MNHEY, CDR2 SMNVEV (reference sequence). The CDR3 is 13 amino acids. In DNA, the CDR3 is TGTGCCAGCGCTGCGGGGCCCTACAATGAGCAGTTCTTC. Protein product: CASAAGPYNEQFF.

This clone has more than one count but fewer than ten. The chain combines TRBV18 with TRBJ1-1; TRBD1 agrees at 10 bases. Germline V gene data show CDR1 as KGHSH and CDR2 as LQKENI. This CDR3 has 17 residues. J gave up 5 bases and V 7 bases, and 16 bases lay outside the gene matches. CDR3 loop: CASYDRGPGLTRTEAFF. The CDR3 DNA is TGTGCCAGCTACGACAGGGGGCCTGGTCTAACGCGGACTGAAGCTTTCTTT.